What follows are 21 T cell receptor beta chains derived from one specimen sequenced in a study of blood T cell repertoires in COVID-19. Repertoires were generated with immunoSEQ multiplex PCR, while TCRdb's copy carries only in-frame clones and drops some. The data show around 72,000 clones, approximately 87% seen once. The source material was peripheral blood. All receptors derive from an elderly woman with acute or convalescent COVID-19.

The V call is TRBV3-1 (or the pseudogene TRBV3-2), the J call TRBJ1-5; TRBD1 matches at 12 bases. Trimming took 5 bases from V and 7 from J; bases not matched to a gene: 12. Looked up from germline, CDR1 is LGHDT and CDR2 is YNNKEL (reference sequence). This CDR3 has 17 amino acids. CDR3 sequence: CASSATSGTGGRQPQHF. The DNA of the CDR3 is TGTGCCAGCAGCGCAACGTCGGGGACAGGGGGCAGGCAGCCCCAGCATTTT.

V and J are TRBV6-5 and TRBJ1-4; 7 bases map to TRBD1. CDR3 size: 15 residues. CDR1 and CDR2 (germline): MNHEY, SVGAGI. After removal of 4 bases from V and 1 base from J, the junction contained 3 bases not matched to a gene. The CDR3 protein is CASSSSGGTNEKLFF. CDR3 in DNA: TGTGCCAGCAGTTCCTCAGGGGGAACTAATGAAAAACTGTTTTTT.

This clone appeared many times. CDR3: CASSVGASVYTGELFF. The CDR3 DNA reads as TGTGCCAGCAGCGTAGGGGCTAGCGTATACACCGGGGAGCTGTTTTTT. The V and J genes are TRBV9 and TRBJ2-2, with D possibly TRBD2 on 6 matching bases. The CDR3 contains 16 residues. The germline V gene has CDR1 SGDLS and CDR2 YYNGEE. Deletions cut 0 bases from V and 3 bases from J, with 12 bases between.

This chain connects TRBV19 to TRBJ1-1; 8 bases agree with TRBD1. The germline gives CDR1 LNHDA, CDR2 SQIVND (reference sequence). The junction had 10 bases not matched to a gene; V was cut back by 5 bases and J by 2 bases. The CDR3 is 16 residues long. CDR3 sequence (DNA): TGTGCCAGTAGTCATGGGCCCGGACAGGGAAACACTGAAGCTTTCTTT. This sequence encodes CASSHGPGQGNTEAFF.

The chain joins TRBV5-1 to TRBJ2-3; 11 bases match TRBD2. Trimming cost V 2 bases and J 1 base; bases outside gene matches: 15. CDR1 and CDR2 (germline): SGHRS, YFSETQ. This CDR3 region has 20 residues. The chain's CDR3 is CASSFSLAAWGLAGTDTQYF. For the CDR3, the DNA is TGCGCCAGCAGCTTCTCCCTGGCCGCTTGGGGACTAGCGGGCACAGATACGCAGTATTTT.

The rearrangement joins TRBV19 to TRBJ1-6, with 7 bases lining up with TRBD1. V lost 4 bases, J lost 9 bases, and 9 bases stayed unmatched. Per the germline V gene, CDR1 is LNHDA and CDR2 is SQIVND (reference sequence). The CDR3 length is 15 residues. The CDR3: CASSKGAAEGSPLHF. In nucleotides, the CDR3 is TGTGCCAGTAGTAAGGGGGCGGCAGAAGGTTCACCCCTCCACTTT.

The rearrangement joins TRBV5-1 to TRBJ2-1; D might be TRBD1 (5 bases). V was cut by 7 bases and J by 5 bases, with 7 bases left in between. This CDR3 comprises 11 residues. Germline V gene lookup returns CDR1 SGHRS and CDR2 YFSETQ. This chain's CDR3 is CASGQNNEQFF. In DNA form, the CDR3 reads TGCGCCAGCGGACAAAACAATGAGCAGTTCTTC. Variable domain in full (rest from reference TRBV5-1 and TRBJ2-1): KAGVTQTPRYLIKTRGQQVTLSCSPISGHRSVSWYQQTPGQGLQFLFEYFSETQRNKGNFPGRFSGRQFSNSRSEMNVSTLELGDSALYLCASGQNNEQFFGPGTRLTVL.

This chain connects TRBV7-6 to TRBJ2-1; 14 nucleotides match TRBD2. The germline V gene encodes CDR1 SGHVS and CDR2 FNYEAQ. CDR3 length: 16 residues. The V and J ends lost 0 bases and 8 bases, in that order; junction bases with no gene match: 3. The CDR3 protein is CASSLATSGGAYEQFF. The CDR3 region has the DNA TGTGCCAGCAGCTTAGCGACTAGCGGGGGGGCCTATGAGCAGTTCTTC. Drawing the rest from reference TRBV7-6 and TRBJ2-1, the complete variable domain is GAGVSQSPRYKVTKRGQDVALRCDPISGHVSLYWYRQALGQGPEFLTYFNYEAQQDKSGLPNDRFSAERPEGSISTLTIQRTEQRDSAMYRCASSLATSGGAYEQFFGPGTRLTVL.

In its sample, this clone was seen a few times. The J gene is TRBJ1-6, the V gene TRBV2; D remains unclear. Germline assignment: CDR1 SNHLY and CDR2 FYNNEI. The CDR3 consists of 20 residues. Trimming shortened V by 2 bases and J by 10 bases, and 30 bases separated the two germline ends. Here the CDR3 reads CASSEYGNTLWVRRKSPLHF. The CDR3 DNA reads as TGTGCCAGCAGTGAATATGGAAACACCCTTTGGGTCCGGAGGAAGTCACCCCTCCACTTT.

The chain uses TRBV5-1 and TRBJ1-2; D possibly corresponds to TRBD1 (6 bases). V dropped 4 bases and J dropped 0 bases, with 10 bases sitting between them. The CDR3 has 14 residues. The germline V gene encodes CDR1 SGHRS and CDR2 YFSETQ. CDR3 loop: CASSETGTNYGYTF. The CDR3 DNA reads TGCGCCAGCAGCGAGACAGGAACTAACTATGGCTACACCTTC.

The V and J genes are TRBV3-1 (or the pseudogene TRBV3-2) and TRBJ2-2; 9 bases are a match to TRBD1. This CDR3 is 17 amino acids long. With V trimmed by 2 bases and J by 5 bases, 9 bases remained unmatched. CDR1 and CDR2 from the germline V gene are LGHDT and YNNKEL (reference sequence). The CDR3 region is CASSQISGTGSTGELFF. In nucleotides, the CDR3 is TGTGCCAGCAGCCAAATCTCCGGGACAGGGTCTACCGGGGAGCTGTTTTTT.

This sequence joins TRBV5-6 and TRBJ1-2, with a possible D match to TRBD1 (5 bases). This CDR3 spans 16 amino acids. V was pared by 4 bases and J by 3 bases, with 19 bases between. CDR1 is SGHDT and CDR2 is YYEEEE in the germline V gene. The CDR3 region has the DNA TGTGCCAGCAGCCAGACCGGGACGGGGGATTACTATGGCTACACCTTC. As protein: CASSQTGTGDYYGYTF.

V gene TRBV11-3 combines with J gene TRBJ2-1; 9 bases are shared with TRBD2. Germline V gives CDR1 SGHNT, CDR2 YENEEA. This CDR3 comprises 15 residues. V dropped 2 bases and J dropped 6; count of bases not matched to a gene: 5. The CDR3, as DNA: TGTGCCAGCAGCTTAATAGGTAGCGGGAGCAATGAGCAGTTCTTC. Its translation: CASSLIGSGSNEQFF.

CDR3 sequence reads: CASSEWGGGTDTQYF. The CDR3 DNA reads as TGTGCCAGCAGTGAATGGGGCGGGGGCACAGATACGCAGTATTTT. V is TRBV2 and J is TRBJ2-3; a possible D gene is TRBD2 (6 bases). This CDR3 has 15 residues. Germline lookup yields CDR1 SNHLY and CDR2 FYNNEI. The V end was cut by 2 bases, the J end by 1 base, with 10 bases between. Together with reference TRBV2 and TRBJ2-3, the CDR3 gives the full variable domain: EPEVTQTPSHQVTQMGQEVILRCVPISNHLYFYWYRQILGQKVEFLVSFYNNEISEKSEIFDDQFSVERPDGSNFTLKIRSTKLEDSAMYFCASSEWGGGTDTQYFGPGTRLTVL.

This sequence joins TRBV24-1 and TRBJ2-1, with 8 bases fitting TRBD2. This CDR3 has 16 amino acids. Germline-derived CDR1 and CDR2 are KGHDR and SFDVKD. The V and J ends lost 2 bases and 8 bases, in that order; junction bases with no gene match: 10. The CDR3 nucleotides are TGTGCCACCAGTGATTCGGGGACTAGAGGATCCCATGAGCAGTTCTTC. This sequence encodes CATSDSGTRGSHEQFF.

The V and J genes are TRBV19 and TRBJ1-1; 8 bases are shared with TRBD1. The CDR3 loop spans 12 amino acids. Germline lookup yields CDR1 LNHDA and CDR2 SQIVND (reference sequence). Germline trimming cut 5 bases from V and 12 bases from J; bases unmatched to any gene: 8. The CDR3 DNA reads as TGTGCCAGTAGTCGCTTACAGGGGGATTCTTTCTTT. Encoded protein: CASSRLQGDSFF.

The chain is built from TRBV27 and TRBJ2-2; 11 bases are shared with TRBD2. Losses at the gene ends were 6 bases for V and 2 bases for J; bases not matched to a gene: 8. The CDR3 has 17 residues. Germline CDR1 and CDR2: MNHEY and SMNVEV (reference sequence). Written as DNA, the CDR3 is TGTGCCAGCAGCTCACTAGCGGGAGTTTCTAACACCGGGGAGCTGTTTTTT. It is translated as CASSSLAGVSNTGELFF.

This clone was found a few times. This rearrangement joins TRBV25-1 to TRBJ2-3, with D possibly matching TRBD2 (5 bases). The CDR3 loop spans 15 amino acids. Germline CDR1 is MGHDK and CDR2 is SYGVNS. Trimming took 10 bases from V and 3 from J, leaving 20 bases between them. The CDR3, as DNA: TGTGCCACCTCCTCGGGGTTCTTAGGTACAGATACGCAGTATTTT. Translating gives CATSSGFLGTDTQYF. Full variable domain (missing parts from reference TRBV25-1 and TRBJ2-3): EADIYQTPRYLVIGTGKKITLECSQTMGHDKMYWYQQDPGMELHLIHYSYGVNSTEKGDLSSESTVSRIRTEHFPLTLESARPSHTSQYLCATSSGFLGTDTQYFGPGTRLTVL.

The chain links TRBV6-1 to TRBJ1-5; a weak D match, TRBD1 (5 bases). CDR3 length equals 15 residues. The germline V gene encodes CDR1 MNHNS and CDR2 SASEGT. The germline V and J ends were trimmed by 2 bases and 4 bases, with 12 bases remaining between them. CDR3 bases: TGTGCCAGCAGTGAAATGTTCGGGGGTAATCAGCCCCAGCATTTT. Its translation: CASSEMFGGNQPQHF.

CDR3 residues: CASSQDLPGTGEGWNQPQHF. In DNA form, the CDR3 reads TGTGCCAGCAGCCAAGACCTTCCCGGGACAGGTGAGGGTTGGAATCAGCCCCAGCATTTT. The V and J genes are TRBV4-2 and TRBJ1-5; the match to TRBD1 covers 8 bases. V was pared by 0 bases and J by 4 bases, with 17 bases of the junction left unmatched. Per the germline V gene, CDR1 is LGHNA and CDR2 is YNFKEQ. The CDR3 is 20 residues long.

The CDR3, as DNA: TGTGCCAGCAGCTTAGATAGCGGGAGGGCCGATGAGCAGTTCTTC. Protein product: CASSLDSGRADEQFF. The V call is TRBV7-8, the J call TRBJ2-1, with 11 bases that match TRBD2. Germline CDR1 reads SGHVS; CDR2 reads FQNEAQ. This CDR3 is 15 amino acids long. With 1 base clipped from V and 8 bases from J, the junction kept 4 bases outside the gene matches.